Below, 18 T cell receptor beta chains from the same sample are listed, as sequenced in a study of shared clonotypes between healthy human individuals. Libraries were prepared by immunoSEQ multiplex PCR; TCRdb keeps only in-frame clonotypes and omits some of them. The sample includes about 2 million clones, roughly 94% of them seen just once. Sequenced sample: naive CD4+ T cells sorted from blood. Specified subset: CD45RA+ positively selected. These receptors were obtained from a man between 18 and 29 years old in good health.

The chain is built from TRBV6-5 and TRBJ2-5; 7 nucleotides line up with TRBD1. V trimming: 0 bases; J trimming: 5 bases; junction bases outside the gene matches: 9. CDR1 and CDR2 from the germline V gene are MNHEY and SVGAGI. The CDR3 loop spans 16 amino acids. DNA for the CDR3: TGTGCCAGCAGTTACTCTAGTAGGGGGCGCCCGGAGACCCAGTACTTC. Translation: CASSYSSRGRPETQYF.

The rearrangement uses TRBV18 and TRBJ2-3; 12 bases map to TRBD2. The ends lost 6 bases at V and 8 bases at J; junction bases unmatched: 15. This CDR3 contains 17 residues. In germline, CDR1 is KGHSH, CDR2 LQKENI. CDR3 in amino acids: CASSPRLAGGPEGTQYF. The CDR3, as DNA: TGTGCCAGCTCGCCGAGGCTAGCGGGAGGGCCAGAGGGTACGCAGTATTTT.

The chain couples TRBV5-4 to TRBJ1-2, with TRBD1 as a possible D gene (5 bases). Germline values: CDR1 SGHNT, CDR2 YYREEE (reference sequence). V was shortened by 3 bases and J by 4 bases, with 10 bases between the two germline ends. The CDR3 spans 13 residues. The CDR3 region has the DNA TGTGCCAGCAGCTCCATGGGGGGCTATGGCTACACCTTC. Translating it yields CASSSMGGYGYTF.

The genes are TRBV28 and TRBJ2-5, with 10 positions matching TRBD1. The V gene end was trimmed by 6 bases and the J gene end by 3 bases; junction bases not matched to a gene: 10. Germline V gene sequence: CDR1 MDHEN, CDR2 SYDVKM. The CDR3 extends over 16 amino acids. CDR3 DNA: TGTGCCAGCAGCCCCCCGGGACAGGGGCTTAAAGAGACCCAGTACTTC. It codes for CASSPPGQGLKETQYF.

In DNA, the CDR3 is TGTGCCAGCAGCCCCCAGGCTAGCAGAACCCAAGAGACCCAGTACTTC. Protein product: CASSPQASRTQETQYF. The chain joins TRBV11-2 to TRBJ2-5; a possible D gene is TRBD2 (5 bases). The V end was cut by 5 bases, the J end by 1 base, with 17 bases between. Looked up from germline, CDR1 is SGHAT and CDR2 is FQNNGV. The CDR3 totals 16 residues.

The chain employs TRBV2 and TRBJ1-5; 9 bases line up with TRBD1. V shed 4 bases and J 4 bases; nucleotides not matched to a gene: 5. The CDR3 spans 15 residues. CDR1 is SNHLY and CDR2 is FYNNEI in the germline V gene. This CDR3 reads CASSVETGGNQPQHF. In nucleotides, the CDR3 is TGTGCCAGCAGTGTAGAGACAGGGGGGAATCAGCCCCAGCATTTT.

This sequence joins TRBV7-9 and TRBJ1-5, with D perhaps matching TRBD1 (6 bases). CDR1 is SEHNR and CDR2 is FQNEAQ in the germline V gene (reference sequence). With 5 bases removed from V and 5 bases from J, the gap between germline ends came to 10 bases. The CDR3 has 13 residues. CDR3: CASSPDSYQPQHF. The DNA of the CDR3 is TGTGCCAGCAGCCCGGACAGCTATCAGCCCCAGCATTTT.

V usage is TRBV2 and J usage is TRBJ2-4; either TRBD1 or TRBD2 may fit D (5 bases each). Trimming cost V 5 bases and J 0 bases, with 14 bases left between them. CDR1 and CDR2 (germline): SNHLY, FYNNEI. This CDR3 region has 16 residues. CDR3 sequence (DNA): TGTGCCAGCAGTACTCGGGACGTTCTAGCCAAAAACATTCAGTACTTC. Protein: CASSTRDVLAKNIQYF.

This rearrangement joins TRBV6-5 to TRBJ1-3; no firm D call. The ends were cut back, 6 bases at V and 1 base at J, with 7 bases in the middle. Germline V gives CDR1 MNHEY, CDR2 SVGAGI. The CDR3 consists of 13 residues. The CDR3 coding sequence is TGTGCCAGCAGACAAGCATCTGGAAACACCATATATTTT. The encoded protein is CASRQASGNTIYF.

This clone was recorded once. The sample carries other DNA sequences with the same CDR3. The CDR3 reads CASSYSTVNTEAFF. CDR3 sequence (DNA): TGTGCCAGCAGTTATTCGACGGTGAACACTGAAGCTTTCTTT. This sequence joins TRBV6-5 and TRBJ1-1; unclear D gene. The CDR3 consists of 14 residues. Trimming took 3 bases from V and 0 from J, leaving 8 bases between them. From germline, CDR1 is MNHEY and CDR2 SVGAGI.

V usage is TRBV6-6 and J usage is TRBJ1-4, with TRBD1 as a possible D gene (6 bases). CDR1 is MNHNY and CDR2 is SVGAGI in the germline V gene (reference sequence). V lost 6 bases and J lost 6, with 14 bases in between. This CDR3 has 14 amino acids. CDR3: CASRTGQFYEKLFF. The CDR3 DNA is TGTGCCAGCAGAACCGGACAGTTTTATGAAAAACTGTTTTTT.

The V call is TRBV7-9, the J call TRBJ1-1; D possibly corresponds to TRBD1 (5 bases). Trimming left V 4 bases short and J 2 bases short, with 17 bases between. Germline assignment: CDR1 SEHNR and CDR2 FQNEAQ (reference sequence). The CDR3 runs to 16 residues. CDR3 sequence (DNA): TGTGCCAGCAGCTCCACATGGGGCAGGGCTAACACTGAAGCTTTCTTT. This translates into CASSSTWGRANTEAFF.

The chain is built from TRBV4-1 and TRBJ2-2; maybe TRBD2 (7 bases). The CDR3 is 16 amino acids. Trimming removed 5 bases at V and 1 base at J, with 14 bases between. The germline V gene encodes CDR1 MGHRA and CDR2 YSYEKL. CDR3 sequence: CASSLGGTMNTGELFF. The CDR3 DNA sequence: TGCGCCAGCAGCTTGGGAGGGACAATGAACACCGGGGAGCTGTTTTTT.

This rearrangement joins TRBV10-2 to TRBJ2-7, with a possible D match to TRBD2 (5 bases). V was trimmed by 8 bases and J by 2 bases, leaving 10 bases between them. The CDR3 has 12 residues. From germline, CDR1 is WSHSY and CDR2 SAAADI. Here the CDR3 reads CASLALTYEQYF. The CDR3 nucleotides read TGCGCCAGCCTAGCTTTGACCTACGAGCAGTACTTC.

The J gene is TRBJ2-7, the V gene TRBV5-6; a possible D gene is TRBD2 (6 bases). Germline CDR1 reads SGHDT; CDR2 reads YYEEEE. Trimming took 0 bases from V and 0 from J, leaving 10 bases between them. The CDR3 sequence is 15 residues long. The CDR3 loop is CASSLGGGSSYEQYF. CDR3 bases: TGTGCCAGCAGCTTGGGTGGGGGGAGCTCCTACGAGCAGTACTTC.

The genes are TRBV6-5 and TRBJ2-1; D unresolved. The CDR3 contains 14 residues. The germline V gene has CDR1 MNHEY and CDR2 SVGAGI. V lost 5 bases, J lost 8 bases, and 16 bases lay in between. The CDR3 DNA reads as TGTGCCAGCAGTACAGCCTACCCGGTGGATGAGCAGTTCTTC. Translated: CASSTAYPVDEQFF.

The chain employs TRBV6-5 and TRBJ2-7; no clear D gene. V was cut by 8 bases and J by 2 bases, with 10 bases left in between. The CDR3 spans 12 residues. Germline lookup yields CDR1 MNHEY and CDR2 SVGAGI. The CDR3 DNA sequence: TGTGCCAGCGGCAGAGACGCCTACGAGCAGTACTTC. Translation gives CASGRDAYEQYF.

This chain's CDR3 is CASSVALGGSPTGELFF. CDR3 coding DNA: TGTGCCAGCAGCGTAGCTTTGGGGGGGAGCCCCACCGGGGAGCTGTTTTTT. The V and J genes are TRBV9 and TRBJ2-2; 7 nucleotides align to TRBD2. This CDR3 comprises 17 residues. Trimming took 0 bases from V and 4 from J; bases not matched to a gene: 9. The germline V gene has CDR1 SGDLS and CDR2 YYNGEE.